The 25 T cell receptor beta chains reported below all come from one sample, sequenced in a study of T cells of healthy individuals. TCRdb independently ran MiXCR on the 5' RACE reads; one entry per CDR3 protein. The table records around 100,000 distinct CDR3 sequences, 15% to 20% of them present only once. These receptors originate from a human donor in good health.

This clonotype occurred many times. CDR3 DNA: TGTGCCAGCAGTCTGACCCAGGGCAACACTGAAGCTTTCTTT. This encodes CASSLTQGNTEAFF. The V call is TRBV28, the J call TRBJ1-1, with D possibly being TRBD1 (5 bases). The CDR3 spans 14 residues. Germline V gene data show CDR1 as MDHEN and CDR2 as SYDVKM. The ends were cut back, 5 bases at V and 2 bases at J, with 12 bases in the middle.

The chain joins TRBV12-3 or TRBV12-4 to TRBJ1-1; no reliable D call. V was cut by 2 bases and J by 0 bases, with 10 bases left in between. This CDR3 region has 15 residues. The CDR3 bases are TGTGCCAGCAGTTTAAATGGAGCTGTGAACACTGAAGCTTTCTTT. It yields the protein CASSLNGAVNTEAFF.

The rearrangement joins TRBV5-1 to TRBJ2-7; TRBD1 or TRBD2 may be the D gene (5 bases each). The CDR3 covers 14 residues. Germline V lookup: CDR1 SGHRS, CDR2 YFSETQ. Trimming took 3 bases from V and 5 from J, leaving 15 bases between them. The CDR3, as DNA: TGCGCCAGCAGCTCCTCGGGGCCGGAGGACGAGCAGTACTTC. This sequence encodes CASSSSGPEDEQYF.

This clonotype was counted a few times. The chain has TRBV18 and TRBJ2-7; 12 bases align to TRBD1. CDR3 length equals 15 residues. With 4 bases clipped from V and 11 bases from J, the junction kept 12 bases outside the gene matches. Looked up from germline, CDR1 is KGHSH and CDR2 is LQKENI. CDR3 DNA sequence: TGTGCCAGCTCACAGGATCCGGGACAGGGGGCGATGGAGTACTTC. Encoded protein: CASSQDPGQGAMEYF.

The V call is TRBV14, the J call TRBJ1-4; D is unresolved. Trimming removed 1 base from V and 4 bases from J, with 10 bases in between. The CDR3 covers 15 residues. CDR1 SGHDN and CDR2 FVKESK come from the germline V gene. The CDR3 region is CASSQGPGRNEKLFF. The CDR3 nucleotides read TGTGCCAGCAGCCAAGGCCCGGGCCGTAATGAAAAACTGTTTTTT. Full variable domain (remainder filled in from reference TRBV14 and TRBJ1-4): EAGVTQFPSHSVIEKGQTVTLRCDPISGHDNLYWYRRVMGKEIKFLLHFVKESKQDESGMPNNRFLAERTGGTYSTLKVQPAELEDSGVYFCASSQGPGRNEKLFFGSGTQLSVL.

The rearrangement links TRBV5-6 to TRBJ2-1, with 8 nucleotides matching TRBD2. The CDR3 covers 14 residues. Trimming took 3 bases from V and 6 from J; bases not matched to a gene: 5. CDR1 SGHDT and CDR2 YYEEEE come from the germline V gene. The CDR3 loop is CASSSGGPGNEQFF. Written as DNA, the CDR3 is TGTGCCAGCAGCTCGGGGGGGCCGGGCAATGAGCAGTTCTTC.

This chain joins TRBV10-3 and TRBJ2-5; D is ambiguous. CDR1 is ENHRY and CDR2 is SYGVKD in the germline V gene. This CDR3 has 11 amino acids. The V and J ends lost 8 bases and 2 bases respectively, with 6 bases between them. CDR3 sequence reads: CAIGKQETQYF. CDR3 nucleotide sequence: TGTGCCATCGGGAAACAAGAGACCCAGTACTTC.

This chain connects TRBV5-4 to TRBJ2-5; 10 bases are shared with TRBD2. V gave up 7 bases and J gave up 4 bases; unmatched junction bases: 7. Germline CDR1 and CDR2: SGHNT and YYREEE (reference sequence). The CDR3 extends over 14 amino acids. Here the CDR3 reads CASGSSGRVETQYF. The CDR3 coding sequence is TGTGCCAGCGGCTCTAGCGGGAGAGTAGAGACCCAGTACTTC.

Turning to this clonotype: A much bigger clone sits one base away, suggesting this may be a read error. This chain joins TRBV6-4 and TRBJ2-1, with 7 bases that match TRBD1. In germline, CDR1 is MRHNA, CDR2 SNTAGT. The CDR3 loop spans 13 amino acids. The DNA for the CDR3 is TGTGCCGGCAGTGAGGGAGACAGGGACGAGCAGTTCTTC. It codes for CAGSEGDRDEQFF.

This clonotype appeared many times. The CDR3 DNA sequence: TGCAGCGTTCCTGCCCCGACCAGGGTTTCAGACTATGGCTACACCTTC. This encodes CSVPAPTRVSDYGYTF. The rearrangement joins TRBV29-1 to TRBJ1-2; weak D call: TRBD1 (5 bases). V shed 5 bases and J shed 3 bases, with 22 bases lying between them. CDR3 length equals 16 residues. Germline-derived CDR1 and CDR2 are SQVTM and ANQGSEA.

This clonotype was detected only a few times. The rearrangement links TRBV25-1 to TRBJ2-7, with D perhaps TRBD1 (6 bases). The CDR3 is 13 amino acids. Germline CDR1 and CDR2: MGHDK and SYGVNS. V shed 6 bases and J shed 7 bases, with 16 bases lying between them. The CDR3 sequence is CASRMTGEGEQYF. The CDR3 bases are TGTGCCAGCAGAATGACAGGAGAGGGGGAGCAGTACTTC.

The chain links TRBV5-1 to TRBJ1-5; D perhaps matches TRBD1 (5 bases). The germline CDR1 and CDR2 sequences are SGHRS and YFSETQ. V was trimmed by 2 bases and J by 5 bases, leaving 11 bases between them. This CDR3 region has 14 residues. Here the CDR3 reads CASSFGGGDQPQHF. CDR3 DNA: TGCGCCAGCAGCTTTGGGGGAGGGGATCAGCCCCAGCATTTT.

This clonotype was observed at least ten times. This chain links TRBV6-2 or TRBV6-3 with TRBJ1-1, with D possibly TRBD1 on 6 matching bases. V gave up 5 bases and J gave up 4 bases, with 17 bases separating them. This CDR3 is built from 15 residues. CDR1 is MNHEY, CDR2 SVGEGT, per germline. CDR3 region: CASSRRSGAGTEAFF. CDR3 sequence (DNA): TGTGCCAGCAGTCGGAGGTCAGGGGCCGGCACTGAAGCTTTCTTT.

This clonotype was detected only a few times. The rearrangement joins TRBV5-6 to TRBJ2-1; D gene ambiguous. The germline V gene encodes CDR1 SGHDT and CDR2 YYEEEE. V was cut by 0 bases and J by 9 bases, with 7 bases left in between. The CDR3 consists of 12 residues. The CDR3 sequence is CASSLGSGEQFF. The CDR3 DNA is TGTGCCAGCAGCTTGGGGTCAGGTGAGCAGTTCTTC.

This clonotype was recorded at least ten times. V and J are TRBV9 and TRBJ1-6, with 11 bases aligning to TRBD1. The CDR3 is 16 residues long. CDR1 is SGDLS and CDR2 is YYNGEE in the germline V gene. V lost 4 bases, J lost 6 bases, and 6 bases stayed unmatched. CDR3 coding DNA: TGTGCCAGCAGCCTTGGGGACAGGGGGTCTAATTCACCCCTCCACTTT. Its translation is CASSLGDRGSNSPLHF.

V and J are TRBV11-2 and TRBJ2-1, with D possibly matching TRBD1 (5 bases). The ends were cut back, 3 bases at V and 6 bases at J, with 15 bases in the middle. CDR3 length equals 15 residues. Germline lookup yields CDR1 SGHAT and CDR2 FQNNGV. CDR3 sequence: CASSFSRALGNEQFF. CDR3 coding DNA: TGTGCCAGCAGCTTTAGCAGGGCCCTGGGCAATGAGCAGTTCTTC.

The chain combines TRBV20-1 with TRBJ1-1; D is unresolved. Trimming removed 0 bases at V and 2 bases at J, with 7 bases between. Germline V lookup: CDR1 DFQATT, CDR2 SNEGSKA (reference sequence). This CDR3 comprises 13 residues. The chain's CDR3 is CSARDSTNTEAFF. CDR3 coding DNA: TGCAGTGCTAGAGATAGCACAAACACTGAAGCTTTCTTT.

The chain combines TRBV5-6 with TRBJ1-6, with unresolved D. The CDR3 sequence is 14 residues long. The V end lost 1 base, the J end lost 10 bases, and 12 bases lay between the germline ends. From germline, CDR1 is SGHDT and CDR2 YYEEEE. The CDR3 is CASSLRWPGSPLHF. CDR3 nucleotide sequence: TGTGCCAGCAGCTTGAGATGGCCGGGGTCACCCCTCCACTTT.

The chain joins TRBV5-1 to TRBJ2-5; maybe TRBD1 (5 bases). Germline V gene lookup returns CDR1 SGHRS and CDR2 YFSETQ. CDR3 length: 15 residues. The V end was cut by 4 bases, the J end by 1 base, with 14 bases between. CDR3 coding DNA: TGCGCCAGCAGCCGGCTGGGGCAGGGCCAAGAGACCCAGTACTTC. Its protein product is CASSRLGQGQETQYF.

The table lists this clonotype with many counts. The CDR3 region is CASSWDMKSQEKLFF. Written as DNA, the CDR3 is TGTGCCAGCTCCTGGGACATGAAGAGCCAGGAAAAACTGTTTTTT. The chain couples TRBV18 to TRBJ1-4, with D possibly TRBD1 on 6 matching bases. The V and J ends lost 6 bases and 8 bases respectively, with 19 bases between them. Per germline, CDR1 KGHSH and CDR2 LQKENI. The CDR3 has 15 residues.

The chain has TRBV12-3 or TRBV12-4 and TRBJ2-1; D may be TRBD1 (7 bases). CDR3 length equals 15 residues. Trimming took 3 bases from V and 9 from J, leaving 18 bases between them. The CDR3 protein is CASSFFGRGVSEQFF. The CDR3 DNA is TGTGCCAGCAGTTTTTTCGGCAGGGGGGTCAGTGAGCAGTTCTTC.

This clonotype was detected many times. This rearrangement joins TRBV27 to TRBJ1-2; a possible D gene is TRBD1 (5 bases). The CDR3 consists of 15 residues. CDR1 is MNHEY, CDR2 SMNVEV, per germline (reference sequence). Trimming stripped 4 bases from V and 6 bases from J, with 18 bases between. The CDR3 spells CASSSSPGPSNGYTF. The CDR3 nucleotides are TGTGCCAGCAGTTCCTCCCCGGGACCGTCAAATGGCTACACCTTC.

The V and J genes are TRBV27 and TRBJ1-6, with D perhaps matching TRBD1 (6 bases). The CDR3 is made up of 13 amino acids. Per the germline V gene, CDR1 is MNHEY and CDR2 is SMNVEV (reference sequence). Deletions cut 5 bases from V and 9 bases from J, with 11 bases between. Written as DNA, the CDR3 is TGTGCCAGCAGTCCTTCAGGGGCTTCACCCCTCCACTTT. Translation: CASSPSGASPLHF.

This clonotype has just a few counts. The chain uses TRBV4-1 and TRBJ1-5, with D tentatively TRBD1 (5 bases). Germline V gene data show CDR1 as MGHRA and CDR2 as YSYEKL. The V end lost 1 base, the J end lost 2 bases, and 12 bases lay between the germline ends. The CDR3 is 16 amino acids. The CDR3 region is CASSQVEGIGNQPQHF. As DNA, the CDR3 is TGCGCCAGCAGCCAAGTAGAGGGGATAGGCAATCAGCCCCAGCATTTT.

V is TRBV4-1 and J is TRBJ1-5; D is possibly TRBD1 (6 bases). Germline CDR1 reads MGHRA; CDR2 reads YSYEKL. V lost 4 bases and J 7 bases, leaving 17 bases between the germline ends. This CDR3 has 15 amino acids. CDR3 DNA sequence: TGCGCCAGCAGCCCAGGACAGCCACGGGGGCAGCCCCAGCATTTT. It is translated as CASSPGQPRGQPQHF.